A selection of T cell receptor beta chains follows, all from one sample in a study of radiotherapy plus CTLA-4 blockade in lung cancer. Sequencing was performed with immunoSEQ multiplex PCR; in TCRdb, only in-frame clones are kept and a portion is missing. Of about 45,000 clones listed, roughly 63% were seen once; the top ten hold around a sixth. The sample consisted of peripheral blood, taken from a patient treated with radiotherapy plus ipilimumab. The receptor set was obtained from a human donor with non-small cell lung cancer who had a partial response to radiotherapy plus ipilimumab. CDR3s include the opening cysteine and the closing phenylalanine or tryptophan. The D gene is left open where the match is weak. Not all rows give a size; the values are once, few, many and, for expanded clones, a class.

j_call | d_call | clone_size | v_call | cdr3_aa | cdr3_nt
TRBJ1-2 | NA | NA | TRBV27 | CASSLGGAGLYGYTF | TGTGCCAGCAGTTTAGGGGGCGCGGGTCTCTATGGCTACACCTTC
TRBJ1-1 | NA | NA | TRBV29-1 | CSVEQGQGTEAFF | TGCAGCGTTGAGCAGGGGCAGGGGACTGAAGCTTTCTTT
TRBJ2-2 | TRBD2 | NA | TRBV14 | CASSPSGGANGELFF | TGTGCCAGCAGCCCCTCGGGAGGGGCCAACGGGGAGCTGTTTTTT
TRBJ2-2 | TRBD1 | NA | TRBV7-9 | CATVGQVNTGELFF | TGTGCCACTGTCGGACAGGTGAACACCGGGGAGCTGTTTTTT
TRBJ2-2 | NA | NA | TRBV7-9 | CASSPFWASEGELFF | TGTGCCAGCAGCCCATTCTGGGCGTCGGAAGGGGAGCTGTTTTTT
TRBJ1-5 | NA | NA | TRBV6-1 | CASSPLPGDELHF | TGTGCCAGCAGTCCATTACCAGGGGACGAGCTGCATTTT
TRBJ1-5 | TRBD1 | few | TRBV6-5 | CASRQTGRNQPQHF | TGTGCCAGCAGGCAGACAGGGCGCAATCAGCCCCAGCATTTT
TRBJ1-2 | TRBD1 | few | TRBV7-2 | CASSSLDDRVNDGYTF | TGTGCCAGCAGCTCCCTCGACGACAGGGTGAATGATGGCTACACCTTC
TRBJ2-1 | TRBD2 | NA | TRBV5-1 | CASSIAGHLGDEQFF | TGCGCCAGCAGCATAGCGGGACACCTTGGCGATGAGCAGTTCTTC
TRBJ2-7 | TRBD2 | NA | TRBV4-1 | CASSLVAGGPYEQYF | TGCGCCAGCAGCCTTGTAGCGGGAGGTCCCTACGAGCAGTACTTC
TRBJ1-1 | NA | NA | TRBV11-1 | CASSTGENTEAFF | TGTGCCAGCAGCACCGGGGAGAACACTGAAGCTTTCTTT
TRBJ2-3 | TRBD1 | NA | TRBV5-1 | CASSWDRLDTQYF | TGCGCCAGCAGCTGGGACAGATTAGATACGCAGTATTTT
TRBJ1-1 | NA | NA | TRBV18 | CASSSTGQGTVNTEAFF | TGTGCCAGCTCATCTACGGGTCAGGGAACCGTGAACACTGAAGCTTTCTTT
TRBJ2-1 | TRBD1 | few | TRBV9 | CASSVSGTDNEQFF | TGTGCCAGCAGCGTCTCCGGGACAGATAATGAGCAGTTCTTC
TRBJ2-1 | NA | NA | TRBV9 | CASSSQGSGQFF | TGTGCCAGCAGCTCGCAGGGTTCGGGGCAGTTCTTC
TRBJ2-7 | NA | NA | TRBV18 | CASSPRDTGWEQYF | TGTGCCAGCTCACCACGTGACACCGGTTGGGAGCAGTACTTC
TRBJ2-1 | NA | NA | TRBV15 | CATSRGGYNEQFF | TGTGCCACCAGCAGGGGGGGCTACAATGAGCAGTTCTTC
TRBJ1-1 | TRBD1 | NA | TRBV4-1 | CASSQDPSRGAWAFF | TGCGCCAGCAGCCAAGATCCCAGCAGGGGGGCCTGGGCTTTCTTT
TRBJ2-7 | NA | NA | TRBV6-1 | CASAWTAFYEQYF | TGTGCCAGCGCCTGGACAGCCTTCTACGAGCAGTACTTC
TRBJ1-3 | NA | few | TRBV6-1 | CASSEAQAGAGNTIYF | TGTGCCAGCAGTGAAGCGCAGGCAGGGGCTGGAAACACCATATATTTT
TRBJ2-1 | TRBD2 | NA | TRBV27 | CASSFELAGGLGEQFF | TGTGCCAGCAGTTTTGAACTAGCGGGAGGGCTTGGGGAGCAGTTCTTC